The 22 T cell receptor beta chains presented below share a single source sample, sequenced in a study of blood T cell repertoires in COVID-19. Assay: immunoSEQ multiplex PCR; the TCRdb copy retains only in-frame clones and omits some. The sample lists tens of thousands of clones; nearly 95% were seen once. Input material: peripheral blood. The receptors originated from a human donor with active COVID-19. The donor label of this sample is uncertain.

V is TRBV4-1 and J is TRBJ1-1, with a possible D match to TRBD1 (5 bases). Between the trimmed V and J ends, which lost 3 bases and 5 bases, there was a span of 19 bases. The CDR3 is made up of 16 amino acids. Germline V gene sequence: CDR1 MGHRA, CDR2 YSYEKL. The CDR3 region is CASSHPRDLRGTEAFF. The CDR3 nucleotides are TGCGCCAGCAGCCACCCGAGGGACCTGCGGGGGACTGAAGCTTTCTTT.

This clone has a single count. This chain uses TRBV18 with TRBJ2-1; 10 nucleotides agree with TRBD1. The junction had 11 bases not matched to a gene; V was cut back by 1 base and J by 5 bases. Germline CDR1 and CDR2: KGHSH and LQKENI. CDR3 length: 18 amino acids. CDR3 residues: CASSPLHVGQGDNNEQFF. For the CDR3, the DNA is TGTGCCAGCTCACCACTTCATGTTGGACAGGGGGACAACAATGAGCAGTTCTTC.

This clone was recorded only once. This rearrangement joins TRBV13 to TRBJ2-7, with a tentative D call TRBD1 (6 bases). Germline V gene sequence: CDR1 PRHDT, CDR2 FYEKMQ (reference sequence). The ends were cut back, 4 bases at V and 3 bases at J, with 19 bases in the middle. The length of the CDR3 is 16 residues. The CDR3 here is CASSSRNREGGYEQYF. The DNA of the CDR3 is TGTGCCAGCAGCTCCAGAAACAGGGAAGGGGGCTACGAGCAGTACTTC.

The V and J genes are TRBV19 and TRBJ2-1; perhaps TRBD2 as D (5 bases). Germline CDR1 reads LNHDA; CDR2 reads SQIVND (reference sequence). V lost 4 bases and J lost 5, with 9 bases in between. The CDR3 sequence is 13 residues long. The CDR3: CASSKGLHNEQFF. The CDR3 nucleotides read TGTGCCAGTAGTAAAGGACTCCACAATGAGCAGTTCTTC.

The V gene is TRBV6-5, the J gene TRBJ1-3, with D hard to call. Germline CDR1 reads MNHEY; CDR2 reads SVGAGI. The V gene lost 0 bases and the J gene lost 0 bases, with 9 bases spanning the gap. CDR3 size: 16 residues. The CDR3 region is CASSYSQASSGNTIYF. CDR3 sequence (DNA): TGTGCCAGCAGTTACTCCCAGGCGAGCTCTGGAAACACCATATATTTT.

The rearrangement links TRBV12-5 to TRBJ2-7, with TRBD1 identical over 9 bases. CDR1 and CDR2 from the germline V gene are LGHNT and FRNRAP. J gave up 7 bases and V 5 bases, and 9 bases lay outside the gene matches. The CDR3 covers 14 residues. The CDR3, as DNA: TGTGCTAGTGGTCCGGGACAGGGAGGGAATGAGCAGTACTTC. Residues: CASGPGQGGNEQYF.

This chain uses TRBV5-1 with TRBJ1-5; TRBD1 aligns across 7 bases. This CDR3 spans 14 amino acids. V was clipped by 4 bases and J by 3 bases; unmatched bases: 4. Germline V lookup: CDR1 SGHRS, CDR2 YFSETQ. The CDR3 reads CASSLTGTNQPQHF. The DNA for the CDR3 is TGCGCCAGCAGCCTGACAGGGACCAATCAGCCCCAGCATTTT.

V usage is TRBV11-2 and J usage is TRBJ2-7, with TRBD2 matching over 7 bases. The CDR3 runs to 15 residues. Germline CDR1 SGHAT, CDR2 FQNNGV. The V segment lost 0 bases and the J segment 3 bases; nucleotides outside the gene matches: 5. DNA for the CDR3: TGTGCCAGCAGCTTAGAGAGACTAGCCTACTACGAGCAGTACTTC. Translation gives CASSLERLAYYEQYF.

The chain uses TRBV28 and TRBJ1-4; D gene ambiguous. Per the germline V gene, CDR1 is MDHEN and CDR2 is SYDVKM. This CDR3 is 14 amino acids long. Trimming removed 3 bases from V and 10 bases from J, with 15 bases in between. DNA of the CDR3: TGTGCCAGCAGTTTCCCCGTTCCGTCGGGAAAACTGTTTTTT. Its protein is CASSFPVPSGKLFF.

This clone was detected once. The genes are TRBV7-2 and TRBJ1-3; a weak D match, TRBD1 (5 bases). Trimming left V 0 bases short and J 2 bases short, with 11 bases between. Germline CDR1 is SGHTA and CDR2 is FQGNSA. The CDR3 covers 16 residues. The CDR3 reads CASSLAGGITGNTIYF. DNA of the CDR3: TGTGCCAGCAGCTTAGCGGGGGGGATTACTGGAAACACCATATATTTT.

This rearrangement joins TRBV29-1 to TRBJ1-2, with D maybe TRBD1 (6 bases). Trimming cost V 7 bases and J 2 bases, with 11 bases left between them. CDR1 and CDR2 from the germline V gene are SQVTM and ANQGSEA. This CDR3 has 12 residues. Here the CDR3 DNA reads TGCAGCGGCGAGGGGGAGAACTATGGCTACACCTTC. Amino acid sequence: CSGEGENYGYTF.

This clone is a singleton in its sample. This chain links TRBV6-1 with TRBJ1-1, with D perhaps matching TRBD1 (6 bases). This CDR3 spans 16 amino acids. Germline loops: CDR1 MNHNS, CDR2 SASEGT. Trimming shortened V by 3 bases and J by 6 bases, and 20 bases separated the two germline ends. The CDR3, as DNA: TGTGCCAGCAGTGAGGTACAGGGTGGAAGATTCGCTGAAGCTTTCTTT. It is translated as CASSEVQGGRFAEAFF.

The chain has TRBV5-8 and TRBJ1-4; D is unresolved. Germline V gene sequence: CDR1 SGHTS, CDR2 YDEGEE. The ends were cut back, 6 bases at V and 0 bases at J, with 12 bases in the middle. The CDR3 has 15 amino acids. The CDR3 is CASNPRVSTNEKLFF. The CDR3 coding sequence is TGTGCCAGCAACCCACGGGTTTCAACTAATGAAAAACTGTTTTTT. Based on the CDR3 plus reference TRBV5-8 and TRBJ1-4, the full variable domain is EAGVTQSPTHLIKTRGQQATLRCSPISGHTSVYWYQQALGLGLQFLLWYDEGEERNRGNFPPRFSGRQFPNYSSELNVNALELEDSALYLCASNPRVSTNEKLFFGSGTQLSVL.

This clone was seen only once. The chain uses TRBV13 and TRBJ1-2; 9 bases match TRBD1. Germline CDR1 and CDR2: PRHDT and FYEKMQ (reference sequence). With 0 bases clipped from V and 4 bases from J, the junction kept 0 bases outside the gene matches. The CDR3 runs 14 residues. CDR3 sequence: CASSLGGQGYGYTF. The CDR3 DNA reads as TGTGCCAGCAGCTTAGGGGGACAGGGCTATGGCTACACCTTC.

The J gene is TRBJ2-7, the V gene TRBV4-3, with TRBD2 matching over 7 bases. The CDR3 is 17 residues long. CDR1 and CDR2 (germline): LGHNA, YSLEER. Germline trimming cut 0 bases from V and 2 bases from J; bases unmatched to any gene: 10. In nucleotides, the CDR3 is TGCGCCAGCAGCCAAGATCCGGGAGGACACTTGGCCTACGAGCAGTACTTC. Its translation: CASSQDPGGHLAYEQYF.

This sequence joins TRBV15 and TRBJ1-1; tentative D call: TRBD1 (6 bases). The V gene lost 0 bases and the J gene lost 3 bases, with 20 bases spanning the gap. The germline V gene encodes CDR1 LNHNV and CDR2 YYDKDF (reference sequence). The CDR3 has 18 amino acids. The CDR3 sequence is CATSRDQSAQGWYTEAFF. CDR3 sequence (DNA): TGTGCCACCAGCAGAGATCAATCGGCGCAGGGGTGGTACACTGAAGCTTTCTTT.

The rearrangement uses TRBV10-3 and TRBJ1-6; D ambiguous. Germline V gives CDR1 ENHRY, CDR2 SYGVKD. Trimming pared 1 base from V and 9 bases from J, leaving 13 bases between. The CDR3 is 15 residues long. CDR3 coding DNA: TGTGCCATCAGTGAGTATAGCAGCGAGGCTTCACCCCTCCACTTT. As protein: CAISEYSSEASPLHF.

V usage is TRBV3-1 (or the pseudogene TRBV3-2) and J usage is TRBJ2-1; no definite D call. Germline-derived CDR1 and CDR2 are LGHDT and YNNKEL (reference sequence). This CDR3 is 15 amino acids long. Trimming took 5 bases from V and 0 from J, leaving 11 bases between them. In nucleotides, the CDR3 is TGTGCCAGCAGCGTAAGCATGAGCTCCTACAATGAGCAGTTCTTC. It encodes CASSVSMSSYNEQFF.

The rearrangement uses TRBV7-2 and TRBJ2-7; 7 nucleotides line up with TRBD2. The V gene's germline CDR1 is SGHTA and CDR2 FQGNSA. CDR3 size: 14 residues. J was trimmed by 5 bases and V by 6 bases; bases with no gene match: 10. CDR3: CASRTLGLPNEQYF. The CDR3 coding sequence is TGTGCCAGCAGGACCCTGGGACTACCGAACGAGCAGTACTTC.

The chain couples TRBV7-9 to TRBJ2-1, with TRBD2 as a possible D gene (6 bases). Trimming pared 1 base from V and 2 bases from J, leaving 12 bases between. The CDR3 loop spans 16 amino acids. Looked up from germline, CDR1 is SEHNR and CDR2 is FQNEAQ (reference sequence). CDR3 sequence: CASSLVLGGPYNEQFF. The CDR3 nucleotides are TGTGCCAGCAGCTTAGTGTTGGGGGGTCCCTACAATGAGCAGTTCTTC.

This clone showed up just a few times. The V and J genes are TRBV5-1 and TRBJ1-6; no firm D call. The germline gives CDR1 SGHRS, CDR2 YFSETQ. The CDR3 extends over 16 amino acids. With 2 bases removed from V and 0 bases from J, the gap between germline ends came to 9 bases. CDR3 region: CASSLEQSSYNSPLHF. As DNA, the CDR3 is TGCGCCAGCAGCTTAGAACAGAGCTCCTATAATTCACCCCTCCACTTT.

The V and J genes are TRBV7-2 and TRBJ1-1, with 11 bases fitting TRBD1. The V gene's germline CDR1 is SGHTA and CDR2 FQGNSA. The CDR3 extends over 18 amino acids. With V trimmed by 2 bases and J by 6 bases, 14 bases remained unmatched. As DNA, the CDR3 is TGTGCCAGCAGCTTAAGGCGCATGAGGGGACAGGGGGGTGCTGAAGCTTTCTTT. It codes for CASSLRRMRGQGGAEAFF.